Included here is one T cell receptor (beta chain) sequence, with context. TCRdb's copy holds only in-frame clones and misses some; the assay was immunoSEQ multiplex PCR. The sample consists of some 200,000 clones, 80% of them appearing once. Looked up from germline, CDR1 is LGHDT and CDR2 is YNNKEL (reference sequence). The germline V and J ends were trimmed by 4 bases and 0 bases, with 10 bases remaining between them. This CDR3 has 15 amino acids. The sample comes from a study of blood T cell repertoires in COVID-19. The chain carries TRBV3-1 (or the pseudogene TRBV3-2) and TRBJ1-5; the D gene is possibly TRBD1 (6 bases). Input material: peripheral blood. The origin of this receptor is a human donor in a cohort sampled during active COVID-19. This chain's CDR3 is CASSLGQHSNQPQHF. The CDR3 DNA reads as TGTGCCAGCAGCCTAGGACAGCATAGCAATCAGCCCCAGCATTTT.